The clone carrying this TCR beta chain was detected many times. The germline V gene encodes CDR1 DFQATT and CDR2 SNEGSKA (reference sequence). J lost 2 bases, V lost 1 base, and 14 bases had no gene match. This CDR3 comprises 19 residues. The sample belongs to a study of T cells of healthy individuals. One entry per CDR3 protein, called by TCRdb with MiXCR from the 5' RACE reads. This sample has tens of thousands of distinct CDR3 sequences, with roughly 14% found just once. The sequence came from a human donor in good health. The rearrangement joins TRBV20-1 to TRBJ1-6; 7 positions match TRBD1. This CDR3 reads CSARVPGTVLTPYNSPLHF. CDR3 nucleotides: TGCAGTGCTAGAGTGCCAGGGACAGTTTTAACACCCTATAATTCACCCCTCCACTTT.